This T cell receptor beta chain was sequenced for a study of blood T cell repertoires in COVID-19. The overall study: Collection of acute and convalescent COVID-19 samples took place in the United States, Italy and Spain. From T cells, B-cell-depleted T cells, or PBMCs came the material, which was cDNA or gDNA.

The germline gives CDR1 SGHAT, CDR2 FQNNGV. The CDR3 is made up of 13 amino acids. The V gene lost 5 bases and the J gene lost 6 bases, with 13 bases spanning the gap. How the authors handled the data: Quantification of nucleated cells was approximated via reference gene primer amplification. The protocol was immunoSEQ multiplex PCR, while the TCRdb copy is restricted to in-frame clones and leaves out a portion. D and trimming were read from the DNA, whereas the V and J calls and clone size are those reported in that table. This table holds 55,000 to 80,000 clones, around four fifths found once. The J gene is TRBJ1-2, the V gene TRBV11-2; D may be TRBD1 (6 bases). This sequence was found in a human donor in a cohort sampled during active COVID-19. Sequenced sample: peripheral blood. CDR3 DNA: TGTGCCAGCAGCCATATACAGGGTGATGGCTACACCTTC. This encodes CASSHIQGDGYTF.